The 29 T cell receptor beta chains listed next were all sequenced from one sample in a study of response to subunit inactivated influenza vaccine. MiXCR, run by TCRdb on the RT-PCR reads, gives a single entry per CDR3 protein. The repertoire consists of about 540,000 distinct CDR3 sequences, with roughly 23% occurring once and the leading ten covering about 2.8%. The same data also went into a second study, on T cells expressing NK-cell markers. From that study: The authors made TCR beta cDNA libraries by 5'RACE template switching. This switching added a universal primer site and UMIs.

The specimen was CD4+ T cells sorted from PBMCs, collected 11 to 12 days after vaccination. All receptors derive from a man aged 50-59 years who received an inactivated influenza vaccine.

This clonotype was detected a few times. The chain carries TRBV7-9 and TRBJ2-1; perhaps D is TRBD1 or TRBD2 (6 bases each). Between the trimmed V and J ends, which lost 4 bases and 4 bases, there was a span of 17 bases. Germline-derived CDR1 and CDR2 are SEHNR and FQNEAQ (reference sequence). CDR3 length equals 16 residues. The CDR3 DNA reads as TGTGCCAGCAGCTCCACCTCGGGGGCCGGGTACAATGAGCAGTTCTTC. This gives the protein CASSSTSGAGYNEQFF. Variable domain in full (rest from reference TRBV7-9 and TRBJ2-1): DTGVSQNPRHKITKRGQNVTFRCDPISEHNRLYWYRQTLGQGPEFLTYFQNEAQLEKSRLLSDRFSAERPKGSFSTLEIQRTEQGDSAMYLCASSSTSGAGYNEQFFGPGTRLTVL.

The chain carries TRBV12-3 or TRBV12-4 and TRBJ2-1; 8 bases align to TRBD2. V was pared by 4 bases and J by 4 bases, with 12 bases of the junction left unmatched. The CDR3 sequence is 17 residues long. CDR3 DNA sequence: TGTGCCAGCAGTTCACATCCTCCGGGACTAGTGTACAATGAGCAGTTCTTC. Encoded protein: CASSSHPPGLVYNEQFF.

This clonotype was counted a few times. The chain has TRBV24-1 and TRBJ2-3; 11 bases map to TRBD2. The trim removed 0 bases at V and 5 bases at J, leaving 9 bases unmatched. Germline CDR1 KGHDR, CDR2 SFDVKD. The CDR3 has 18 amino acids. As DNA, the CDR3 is TGTGCCACCAGTGATTTGGGTAGCGGGAGGGCCTATGGAGATACGCAGTATTTT. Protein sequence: CATSDLGSGRAYGDTQYF.

In nucleotides, the CDR3 is TGCGCCAGCAGTTGGGGACAGGGGCTCGGGGGCACTGAAGCTTTCTTT. Amino acid sequence: CASSWGQGLGGTEAFF. The chain employs TRBV5-1 and TRBJ1-1; TRBD1 agrees at 10 bases. J lost 4 bases, V lost 5 bases, and 11 bases had no gene match. The CDR3 is 16 amino acids. Germline V CDR1 and CDR2: SGHRS, YFSETQ. The variable domain in full, completed from reference TRBV5-1 and TRBJ1-1, reads KAGVTQTPRYLIKTRGQQVTLSCSPISGHRSVSWYQQTPGQGLQFLFEYFSETQRNKGNFPGRFSGRQFSNSRSEMNVSTLELGDSALYLCASSWGQGLGGTEAFFGQGTRLTVV.

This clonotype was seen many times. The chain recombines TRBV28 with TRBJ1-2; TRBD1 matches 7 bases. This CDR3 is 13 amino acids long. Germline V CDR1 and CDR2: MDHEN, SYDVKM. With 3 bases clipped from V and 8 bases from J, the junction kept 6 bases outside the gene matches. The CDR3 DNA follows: TGTGCCAGCAGTTTTCGGCAGGGGGGGGGCTACACCTTC. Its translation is CASSFRQGGGYTF.

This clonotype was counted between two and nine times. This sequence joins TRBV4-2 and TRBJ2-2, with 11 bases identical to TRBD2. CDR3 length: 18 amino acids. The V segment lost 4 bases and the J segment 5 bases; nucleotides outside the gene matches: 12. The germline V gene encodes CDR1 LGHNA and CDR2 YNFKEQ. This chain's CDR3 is CASSPYTSGGRVTGELFF. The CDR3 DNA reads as TGTGCCAGCAGCCCGTACACTAGCGGGGGTCGGGTAACCGGGGAGCTGTTTTTT.

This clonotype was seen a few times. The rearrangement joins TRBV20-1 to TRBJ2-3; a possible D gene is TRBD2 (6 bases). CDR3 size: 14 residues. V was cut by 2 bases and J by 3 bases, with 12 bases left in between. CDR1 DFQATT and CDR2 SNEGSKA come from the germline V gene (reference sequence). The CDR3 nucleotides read TGCAGTGCTAGAATCGGGAGTTCAACAGATACGCAGTATTTT. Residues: CSARIGSSTDTQYF.

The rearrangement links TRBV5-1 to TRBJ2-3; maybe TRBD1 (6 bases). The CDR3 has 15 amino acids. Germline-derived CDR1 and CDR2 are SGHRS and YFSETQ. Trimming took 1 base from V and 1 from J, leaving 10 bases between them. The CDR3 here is CASSLTGSGTDTQYF. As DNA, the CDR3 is TGCGCCAGCAGCTTGACAGGGTCGGGCACAGATACGCAGTATTTT.

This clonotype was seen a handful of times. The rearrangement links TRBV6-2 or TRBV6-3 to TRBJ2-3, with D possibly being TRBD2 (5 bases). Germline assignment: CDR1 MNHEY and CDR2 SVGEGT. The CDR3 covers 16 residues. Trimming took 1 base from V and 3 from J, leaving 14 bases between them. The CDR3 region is CASSYYQGLGTDTQYF. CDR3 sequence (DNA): TGTGCCAGCAGTTACTATCAAGGACTGGGAACAGATACGCAGTATTTT.

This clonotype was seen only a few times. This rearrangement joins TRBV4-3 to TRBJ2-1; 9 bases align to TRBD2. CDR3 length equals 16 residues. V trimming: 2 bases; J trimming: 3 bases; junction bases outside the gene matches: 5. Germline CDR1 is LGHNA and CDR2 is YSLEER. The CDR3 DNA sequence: TGCGCCAGCAGCCAAAGCCCAGCGGGGGGCTACAATGAGCAGTTCTTC. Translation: CASSQSPAGGYNEQFF.

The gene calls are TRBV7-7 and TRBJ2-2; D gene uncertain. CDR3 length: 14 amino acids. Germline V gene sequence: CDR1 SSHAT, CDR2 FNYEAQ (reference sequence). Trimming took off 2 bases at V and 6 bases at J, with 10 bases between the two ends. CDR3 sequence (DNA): TGTGCCAGCAGCTTATCATTCGGTTCCGGGGAGCTGTTTTTT. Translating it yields CASSLSFGSGELFF.

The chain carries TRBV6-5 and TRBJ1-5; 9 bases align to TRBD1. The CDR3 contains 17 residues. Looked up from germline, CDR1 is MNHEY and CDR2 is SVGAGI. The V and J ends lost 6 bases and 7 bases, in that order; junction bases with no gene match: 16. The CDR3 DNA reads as TGTGCCAGCAGCCCGGGTTGGGACAGGGCGACAGGGCAGCCCCAGCATTTT. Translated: CASSPGWDRATGQPQHF.

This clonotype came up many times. As DNA, the CDR3 is TGCAGTGCTAGTTCCTTTGACCAACTGAAAAACATTCAGTACTTC. Residues: CSASSFDQLKNIQYF. The V call is TRBV20-1, the J call TRBJ2-4; D not resolved. V lost 3 bases and J lost 4, with 16 bases in between. The CDR3 loop spans 15 amino acids. Germline V gene data show CDR1 as DFQATT and CDR2 as SNEGSKA (reference sequence).

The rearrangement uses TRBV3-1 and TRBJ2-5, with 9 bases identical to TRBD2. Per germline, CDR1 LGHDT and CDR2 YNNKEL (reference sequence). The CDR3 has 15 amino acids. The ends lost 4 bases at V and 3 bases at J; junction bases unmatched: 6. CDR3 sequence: CASSPTSGQKETQYF. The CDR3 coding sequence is TGTGCCAGCAGCCCAACTAGCGGGCAAAAAGAGACCCAGTACTTC.

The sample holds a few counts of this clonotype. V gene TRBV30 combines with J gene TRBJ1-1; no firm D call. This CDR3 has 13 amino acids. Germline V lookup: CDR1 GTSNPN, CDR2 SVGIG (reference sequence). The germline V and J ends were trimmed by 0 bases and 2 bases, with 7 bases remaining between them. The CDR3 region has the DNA TGTGCCTGGAGTGTACTTACAAACACTGAAGCTTTCTTT. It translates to CAWSVLTNTEAFF.

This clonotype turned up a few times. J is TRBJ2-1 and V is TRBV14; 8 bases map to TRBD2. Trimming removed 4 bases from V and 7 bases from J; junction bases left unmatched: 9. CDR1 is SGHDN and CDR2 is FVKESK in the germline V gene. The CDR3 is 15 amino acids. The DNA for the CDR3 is TGTGCCAGCAGCCTTCTCGGGGGGGCTAGGAATGAGCAGTTCTTC. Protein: CASSLLGGARNEQFF.

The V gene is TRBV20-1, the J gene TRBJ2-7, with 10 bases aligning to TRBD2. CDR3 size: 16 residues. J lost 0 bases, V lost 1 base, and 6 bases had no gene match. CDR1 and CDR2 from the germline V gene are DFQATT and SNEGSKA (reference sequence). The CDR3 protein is CSARGTSGQGSYEQYF. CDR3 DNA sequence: TGCAGTGCTAGAGGGACTAGCGGACAGGGCTCCTACGAGCAGTACTTC.

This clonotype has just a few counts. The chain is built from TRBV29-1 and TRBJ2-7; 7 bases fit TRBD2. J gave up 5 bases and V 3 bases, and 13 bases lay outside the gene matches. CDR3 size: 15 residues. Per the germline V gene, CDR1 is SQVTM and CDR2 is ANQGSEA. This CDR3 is CSVEGLAGLAHEQYF. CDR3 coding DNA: TGCAGCGTTGAGGGGTTAGCGGGTTTAGCCCACGAGCAGTACTTC.

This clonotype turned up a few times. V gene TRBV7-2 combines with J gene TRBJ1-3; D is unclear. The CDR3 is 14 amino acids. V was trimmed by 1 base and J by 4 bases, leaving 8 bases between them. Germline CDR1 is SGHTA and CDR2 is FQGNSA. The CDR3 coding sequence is TGTGCCAGCAGCTTAGTGTTCGGGGGAAACACCATATATTTT. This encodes CASSLVFGGNTIYF.

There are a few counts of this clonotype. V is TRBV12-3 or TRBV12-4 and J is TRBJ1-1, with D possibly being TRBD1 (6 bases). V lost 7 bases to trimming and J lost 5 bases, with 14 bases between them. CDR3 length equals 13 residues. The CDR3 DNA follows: TGTGCCAGCATGGGGGGCGCAAGAACTGAAGCTTTCTTT. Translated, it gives CASMGGARTEAFF.

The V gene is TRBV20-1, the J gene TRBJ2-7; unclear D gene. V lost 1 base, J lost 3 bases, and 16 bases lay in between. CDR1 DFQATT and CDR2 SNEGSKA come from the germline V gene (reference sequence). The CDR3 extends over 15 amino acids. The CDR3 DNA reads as TGCAGTGCTAGAGGGGCGACCGTGGTGGGCTACGAGCAGTACTTC. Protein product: CSARGATVVGYEQYF.

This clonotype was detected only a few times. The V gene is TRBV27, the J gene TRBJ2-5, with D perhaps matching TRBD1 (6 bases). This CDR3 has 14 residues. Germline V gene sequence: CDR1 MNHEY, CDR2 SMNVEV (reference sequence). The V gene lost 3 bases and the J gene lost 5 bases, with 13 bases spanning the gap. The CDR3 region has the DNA TGTGCCAGCAGTTTCCAGGGGCCCTCGGAGACCCAGTACTTC. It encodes CASSFQGPSETQYF.

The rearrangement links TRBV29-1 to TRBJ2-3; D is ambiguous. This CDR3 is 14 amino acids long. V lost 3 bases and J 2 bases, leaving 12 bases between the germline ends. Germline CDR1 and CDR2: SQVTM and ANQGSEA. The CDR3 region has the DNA TGCAGCGTTGATCCGGCATCTCACACAGATACGCAGTATTTT. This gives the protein CSVDPASHTDTQYF.

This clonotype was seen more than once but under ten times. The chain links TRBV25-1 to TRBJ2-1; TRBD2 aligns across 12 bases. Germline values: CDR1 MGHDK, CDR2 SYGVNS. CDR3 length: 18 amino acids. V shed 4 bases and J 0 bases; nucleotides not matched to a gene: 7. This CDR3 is CASSGTSGTANSYNEQFF. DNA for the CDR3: TGTGCCAGCAGTGGGACTAGCGGGACGGCGAACTCCTACAATGAGCAGTTCTTC.

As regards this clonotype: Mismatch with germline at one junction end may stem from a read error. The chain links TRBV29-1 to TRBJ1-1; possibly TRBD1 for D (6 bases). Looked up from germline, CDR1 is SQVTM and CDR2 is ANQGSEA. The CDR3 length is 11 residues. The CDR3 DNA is TGCAACGTTGCAGGGGTTTCTGAAGCTTTCTTT. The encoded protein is CNVAGVSEAFF.

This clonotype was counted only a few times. CDR3 amino acids: CASSPTTGVIETQYF. For the CDR3, the DNA is TGTGCCAGCTCACCAACGACAGGGGTTATCGAGACCCAGTACTTC. The chain is built from TRBV18 and TRBJ2-5, with 8 bases aligning to TRBD1. This CDR3 comprises 15 residues. Germline assignment: CDR1 KGHSH and CDR2 LQKENI. The trim removed 2 bases at V and 5 bases at J, leaving 7 bases unmatched.

In DNA form, the CDR3 reads TGTGCCAGCAGCTTTAACGACGGAGCCTACGAGCAGTACTTC. Protein: CASSFNDGAYEQYF. The rearrangement uses TRBV5-6 and TRBJ2-7; no clear D. This CDR3 contains 14 residues. Trimming cost V 2 bases and J 2 bases, with 11 bases left between them. Germline loops: CDR1 SGHDT, CDR2 YYEEEE.

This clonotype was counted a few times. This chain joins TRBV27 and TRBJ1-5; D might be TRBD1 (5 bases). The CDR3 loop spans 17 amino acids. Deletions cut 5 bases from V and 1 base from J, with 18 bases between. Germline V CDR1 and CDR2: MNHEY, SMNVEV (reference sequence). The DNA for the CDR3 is TGTGCCAGCAGTCTTCTGGGGGGGAGGGGAAGCAATCAGCCCCAGCATTTT. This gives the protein CASSLLGGRGSNQPQHF.

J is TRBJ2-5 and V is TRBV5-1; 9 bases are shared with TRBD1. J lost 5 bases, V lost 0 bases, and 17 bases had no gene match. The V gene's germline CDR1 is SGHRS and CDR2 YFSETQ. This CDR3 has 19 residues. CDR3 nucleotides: TGCGCCAGCAGCTTGGGGCGTTTTCCGGGACAGGGAGTTTGGGAGACCCAGTACTTC. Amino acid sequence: CASSLGRFPGQGVWETQYF.